This entry lists 9 T cell receptor beta chains sequenced from one sample in a study of blood T cell repertoires in COVID-19. This table comes from immunoSEQ multiplex PCR, and its TCRdb copy is limited to in-frame clones, with some not included. The sample yields under 95,000 clones, about 87% seen once. The specimen sequenced was peripheral blood. The source is a woman in her forties or fifties with acute or convalescent COVID-19.

This rearrangement joins TRBV5-1 to TRBJ2-5; 10 positions agree with TRBD2. Germline lookup yields CDR1 SGHRS and CDR2 YFSETQ. V trimming: 4 bases; J trimming: 2 bases; junction bases outside the gene matches: 11. The CDR3 covers 17 residues. DNA of the CDR3: TGCGCCAGCAGCGGAAAGGCGGGACTAGCGATTCAAGAGACCCAGTACTTC. This sequence encodes CASSGKAGLAIQETQYF.

This sequence joins TRBV5-1 and TRBJ2-3; the match to TRBD1 covers 7 bases. There are 15 residues in the CDR3. V lost 4 bases and J lost 3; bases outside the gene matches: 8. The V gene's germline CDR1 is SGHRS and CDR2 YFSETQ. The CDR3 is CASSPTGFQTDTQYF. Written as DNA, the CDR3 is TGCGCCAGCAGCCCGACAGGGTTTCAAACAGATACGCAGTATTTT.

V is TRBV28 and J is TRBJ1-4; TRBD1 might be the D (5 bases). V shed 5 bases and J shed 6 bases, with 13 bases lying between them. The CDR3 has 14 amino acids. Germline V gene data show CDR1 as MDHEN and CDR2 as SYDVKM. CDR3 loop: CASSTRQLDEKLFF. CDR3 nucleotides: TGTGCCAGCAGTACCCGACAGCTGGATGAAAAACTGTTTTTT.

The chain couples TRBV18 to TRBJ2-5; a possible D gene is TRBD2 (5 bases). The CDR3 extends over 14 amino acids. With 3 bases removed from V and 1 base from J, the gap between germline ends came to 9 bases. Germline V gene lookup returns CDR1 KGHSH and CDR2 LQKENI. The CDR3 DNA reads TGTGCCAGCTCACCTCCCCGGGGCCAAGAGACCCAGTACTTC. Translating it yields CASSPPRGQETQYF.

There are a few counts of this clone. The V call is TRBV30, the J call TRBJ1-1; D might be TRBD1 (5 bases). The CDR3 extends over 15 amino acids. V was shortened by 4 bases and J by 5 bases, with 20 bases between the two germline ends. CDR1 and CDR2 from the germline V gene are GTSNPN and SVGIG (reference sequence). In nucleotides, the CDR3 is TGTGCCTGGAAGAGGTCCTCGACAGCGCGGACTGAAGCTTTCTTT. Translated: CAWKRSSTARTEAFF.

This clone was seen a few times. The chain combines TRBV16 with TRBJ1-2; the D gene is possibly TRBD1 (5 bases). CDR1 and CDR2 (germline): KGHSY, FQNENV. Trimming removed 0 bases at V and 2 bases at J, with 13 bases between. The CDR3 sequence is 16 residues long. The CDR3 here is CASSQSGQGRNYGYTF. The CDR3 nucleotides are TGTGCCAGCAGCCAATCCGGCCAGGGTAGAAACTATGGCTACACCTTC.

This chain uses TRBV23-1 with TRBJ1-1; D unclear. TRBV23-1 is given ORF status, its function remaining uncertain. There are 12 residues in the CDR3. The V gene lost 6 bases and the J gene lost 5 bases, with 10 bases spanning the gap. Written as DNA, the CDR3 is TGCGCCAGCAGCCGGGAGGTAACTGAAGCTTTCTTT. It is translated as CASSREVTEAFF.

This sequence joins TRBV6-2 or TRBV6-3 and TRBJ2-2, with 8 bases matching TRBD2. The CDR3 spans 18 residues. Germline CDR1 and CDR2: MNHEY and SVGEGT. V shed 4 bases and J 1 base; nucleotides not matched to a gene: 11. The DNA of the CDR3 is TGTGCCAGCAGTTGGGCCCTCAGTAGCGGGGTGAACACCGGGGAGCTGTTTTTT. Its translation is CASSWALSSGVNTGELFF.

This clone was picked up a small number of times. CDR3 loop: CASSQGPQGADGYTF. DNA of the CDR3: TGTGCCAGCAGCCAAGGTCCGCAGGGGGCGGATGGCTACACCTTC. V usage is TRBV3-1 (or the pseudogene TRBV3-2) and J usage is TRBJ1-2, with 8 bases identical to TRBD1. The J segment lost 6 bases and the V segment lost 1 base, leaving 7 bases of the junction unmatched. This CDR3 spans 15 amino acids. The germline V gene has CDR1 LGHDT and CDR2 YNNKEL (reference sequence).